Shown below are 6 T cell receptor beta chains from a single sample sequenced in a study of T cells in women clearing cervical HPV infection. The protocol was immunoSEQ multiplex PCR, while the TCRdb copy is restricted to in-frame clones and leaves out a portion. The clone table shows 20,000 to 25,000 clones, with the ten largest holding roughly 3.3%. The specimen sequenced was blood buffy coat. The receptors were gathered from a woman between 18 and 70 years old with a cervical HPV16 infection that either progressed to CIN3+ or cleared (not recorded which).

With respect to this clone: The read comes to an end 3 residues before the CDR3 does, leaving the germline J gene to fill in the end. V gene TRBV27 combines with J gene TRBJ1-2; D may be TRBD1 (6 bases). This CDR3 contains 15 residues. Trimming stripped 5 bases from V and 1 base from J, with 14 bases between. Germline V gene lookup returns CDR1 MNHEY and CDR2 SMNVEV (reference sequence). The CDR3 protein is CASSLRGQINYGYTF. Partial CDR3 DNA: TGTGCCAGCAGTCTACGTGGACAGATTAACTATGGC.

A note on this clone: The sequenced fragment ends 3 residues before the CDR3 boundary, so the rest is inferred from the germline J gene. This sequence joins TRBV6-2 or TRBV6-3 and TRBJ2-7; possible D gene TRBD1, 5 bases. The CDR3 extends over 13 amino acids. Deletions cut 5 bases from V and 0 bases from J, with 8 bases between. Germline V gene data show CDR1 as MNHEY and CDR2 as SVGEGT. CDR3 in amino acids: CASSATASYEQYF. CDR3 DNA, as far as it was read: TGTGCCAGCAGTGCGACAGCCTCCTACGAG.

Regarding this clone: The CDR3 is cut off 3 residues early in the read; its end comes from the germline J gene. The chain recombines TRBV20-1 with TRBJ2-7, with D tentatively TRBD2 (6 bases). Trimming took off 0 bases at V and 1 base at J, with 10 bases between the two ends. CDR3 size: 14 residues. Germline V gene lookup returns CDR1 DFQATT and CDR2 SNEGSKA (reference sequence). The CDR3 bases that were read are TGCAGTGCTAGAGATTGGGGGGTTTCCTACGAG. This sequence encodes CSARDWGVSYE. In full, the CDR3 is CSARDWGVSYEQYF.

As to this clone: The read ends 3 residues early relative to the CDR3; the germline J gene fills the gap. The chain uses TRBV6-1 and TRBJ1-6, with 7 positions matching TRBD1. In germline, CDR1 is MNHNS, CDR2 SASEGT. Unmatched junction bases numbered 3, after V lost 3 bases and J lost 7 bases. The length of the CDR3 is 14 residues. This CDR3 is CASSETGWNSPLHF. CDR3 DNA, as far as it was read: TGTGCCAGCAGTGAGACAGGGTGGAATTCACCC.

As regards this clone: Read data end 3 residues before the CDR3 end; the end is taken from the germline J gene. The genes are TRBV7-9 and TRBJ2-3; TRBD1 or TRBD2 may be the D gene (5 bases each). The germline V and J ends were trimmed by 11 bases and 3 bases, with 15 bases remaining between them. There are 13 residues in the CDR3. Germline CDR1 is SEHNR and CDR2 is FQNEAQ (reference sequence). The covered CDR3 bases are TGTGCCTGGCCCGAGGGGCAGACAGATACG. Translating gives CAWPEGQTDT. The full CDR3 protein is CAWPEGQTDTQYF.

On this clone: The CDR3 goes on 3 residues after the read ends, and that part is filled in from the germline J gene. The chain uses TRBV5-4 and TRBJ2-5, with D tentatively TRBD1 (6 bases). This CDR3 has 14 amino acids. V gave up 5 bases and J gave up 2 bases, with 13 bases separating them. Per the germline V gene, CDR1 is SGHNT and CDR2 is YYREEE (reference sequence). Partial CDR3 DNA: TGTGCCAGCAGACAGGACAGCGATCAAGAGACC. Translation: CASRQDSDQET. The whole CDR3 protein reads CASRQDSDQETQYF.